This T cell receptor (beta chain) was identified during a study of blood T cell repertoires in COVID-19. Generated by immunoSEQ multiplex PCR, the TCRdb table keeps only in-frame clones and is missing some. The sample contains roughly 200,000 clones, approximately 88% of which appear only once. CDR3 length: 15 amino acids. The germline V gene encodes CDR1 SGHNT and CDR2 YYREEE (reference sequence). Trimming removed 2 bases from V and 1 base from J; junction bases left unmatched: 4. The clonotype originates from a woman between 40 and 55 years old with COVID-19, enrolled during active disease. The sequencing sample was made of peripheral blood. This rearrangement joins TRBV5-4 to TRBJ2-3; TRBD1 agrees at 7 bases. For the CDR3, the DNA is TGTGCCAGCAGCTTAAGGGGGCCCGGCACAGATACGCAGTATTTT. Its translation: CASSLRGPGTDTQYF.